The clone carrying this T cell receptor (beta chain) was counted once. Donors in Cohort 3 who had recovered were those with two negative PCRs, healthcare professional clearance, or resolution of their symptoms. This specimen comes from a study of blood T cell repertoires in COVID-19. Across the whole study: From the United States, Italy and Spain came samples of acute and convalescent COVID-19. T cells, B-cell-depleted T cells, or PBMCs supplied cDNA or gDNA.

This CDR3 region has 14 residues. In the authors' methods: It was from reference gene primer amplification that nucleated cell counts were estimated. TCRdb's copy holds only in-frame clones and misses some; the assay was immunoSEQ multiplex PCR. That table is the source of V, J and clone size, and D and trimming were worked out from the DNA. Of fewer than 200,000 clones listed, about four fifths are singletons. The sample consisted of PBMCs or T cells enriched from blood (not recorded which). This sequence was found in a middle-aged man who had recovered from COVID-19. This sequence joins TRBV12-2 and TRBJ2-4; the table's D call of TRBD1 was not tested on the DNA. TRBV12-2 corresponds to a pseudogene. CDR3 coding DNA: TGTGTGCAGGCCCCCTGGCAGGGGAAAAACATTCAGTACTTC. Translating gives CVQAPWQGKNIQYF.